This T cell receptor beta chain was retrieved from a study of T cell responses to AZD1222 COVID-19 vaccine. Study-wide findings and caveats: Spike-wide coverage was observed for vaccine-associated CD4 TCRs, with dominant responses at 160-218 and 743-854. Baseline serology detected seropositivity in only a handful of AZD1222 recipients.

The repertoire was sequenced with immunoSEQ multiplex PCR; TCRdb's copy has only in-frame clones and lacks some. The table has 110,000 to 150,000 clones, more than 75% seen once; the top ten hold 3% to 4%. About this clone: Its antigen is not known.

From germline, CDR1 is MNHEY and CDR2 SMNVEV (reference sequence). The CDR3 totals 14 residues. With V trimmed by 2 bases and J by 11 bases, 6 bases remained unmatched. Here the sequenced sample was peripheral blood, taken 28 days after the second AZD1222 dose. The gene calls are TRBV27 and TRBJ1-4; 9 nucleotides line up with TRBD1. This clonotype was sampled from an adult who received the AZD1222 COVID-19 vaccine. The CDR3 nucleotides are TGTGCCAGCAGTTTAACCCGACAGGGGGGGAAACTGTTTTTT. Translated: CASSLTRQGGKLFF.